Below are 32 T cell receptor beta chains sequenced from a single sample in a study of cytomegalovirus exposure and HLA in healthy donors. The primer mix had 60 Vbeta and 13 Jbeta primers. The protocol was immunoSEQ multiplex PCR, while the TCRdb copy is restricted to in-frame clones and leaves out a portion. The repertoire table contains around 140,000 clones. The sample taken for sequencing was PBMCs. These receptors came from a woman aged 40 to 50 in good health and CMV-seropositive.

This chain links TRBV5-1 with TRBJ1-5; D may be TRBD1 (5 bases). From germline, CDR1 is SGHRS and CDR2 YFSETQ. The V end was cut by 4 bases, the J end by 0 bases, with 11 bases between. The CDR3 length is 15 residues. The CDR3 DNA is TGCGCCAGCAGCATCGGGACTCTTAGCAATCAGCCCCAGCATTTT. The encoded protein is CASSIGTLSNQPQHF.

This chain's CDR3 is CASTQARLVTYEQYF. CDR3 DNA sequence: TGTGCCAGCACCCAAGCCAGACTGGTTACCTACGAGCAGTACTTC. V and J are TRBV6-6 and TRBJ2-7; D is ambiguous. Per germline, CDR1 MNHNY and CDR2 SVGAGI (reference sequence). V gave up 7 bases and J gave up 2 bases, with 18 bases separating them. The CDR3 contains 15 residues.

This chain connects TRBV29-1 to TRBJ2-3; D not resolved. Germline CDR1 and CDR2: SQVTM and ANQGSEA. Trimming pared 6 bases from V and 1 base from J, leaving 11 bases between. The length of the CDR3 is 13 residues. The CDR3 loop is CSVSRGGTDTQYF. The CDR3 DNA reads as TGCAGCGTGTCCAGAGGAGGCACAGATACGCAGTATTTT.

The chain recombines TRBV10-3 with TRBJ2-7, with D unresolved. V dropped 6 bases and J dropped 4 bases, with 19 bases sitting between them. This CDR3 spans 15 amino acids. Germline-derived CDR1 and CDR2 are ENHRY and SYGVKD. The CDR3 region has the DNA TGTGCCATCAGGCCGGCGGCCCTCAACCCGTACGAGCAGTACTTC. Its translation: CAIRPAALNPYEQYF.

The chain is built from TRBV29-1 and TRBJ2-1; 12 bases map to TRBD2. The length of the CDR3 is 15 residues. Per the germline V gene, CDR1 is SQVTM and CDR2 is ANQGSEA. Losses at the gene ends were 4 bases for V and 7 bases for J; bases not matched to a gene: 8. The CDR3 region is CSVGNLAGGPNEQFF. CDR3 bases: TGCAGCGTTGGTAACCTAGCGGGAGGGCCGAATGAGCAGTTCTTC.

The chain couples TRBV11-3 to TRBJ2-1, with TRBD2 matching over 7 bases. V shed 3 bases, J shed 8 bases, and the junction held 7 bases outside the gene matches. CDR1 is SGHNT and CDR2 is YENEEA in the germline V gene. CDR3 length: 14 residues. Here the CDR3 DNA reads TGTGCCAGCAGCTTCGGCCTAGCGGTCGATGAGCAGTTCTTC. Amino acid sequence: CASSFGLAVDEQFF.

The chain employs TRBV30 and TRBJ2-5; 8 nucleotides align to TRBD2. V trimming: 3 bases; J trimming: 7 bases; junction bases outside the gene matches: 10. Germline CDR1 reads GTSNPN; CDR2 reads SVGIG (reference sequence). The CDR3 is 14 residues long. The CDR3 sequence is CAWRPLPGGATQYF. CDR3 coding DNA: TGTGCCTGGAGACCTCTCCCGGGAGGGGCGACCCAGTACTTC.

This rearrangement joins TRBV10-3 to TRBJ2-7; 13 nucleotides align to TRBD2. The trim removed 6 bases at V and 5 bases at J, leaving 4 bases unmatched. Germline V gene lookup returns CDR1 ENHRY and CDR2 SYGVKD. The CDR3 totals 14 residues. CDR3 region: CAIRLAGGYDEQYF. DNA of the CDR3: TGTGCCATCAGACTAGCGGGAGGGTACGACGAGCAGTACTTC.

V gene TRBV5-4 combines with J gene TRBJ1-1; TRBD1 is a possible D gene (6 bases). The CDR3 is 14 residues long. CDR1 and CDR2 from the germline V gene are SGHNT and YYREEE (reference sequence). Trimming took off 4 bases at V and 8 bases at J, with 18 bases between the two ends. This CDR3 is CASSRDTIFGEAFF. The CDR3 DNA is TGTGCCAGCAGCCGGGACACCATCTTTGGGGAAGCTTTCTTT.

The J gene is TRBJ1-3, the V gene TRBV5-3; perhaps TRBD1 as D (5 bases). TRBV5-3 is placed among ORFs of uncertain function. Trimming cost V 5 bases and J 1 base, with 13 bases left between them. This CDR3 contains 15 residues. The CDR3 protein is CARRHSRVSGNTIYF. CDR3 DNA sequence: TGTGCCAGAAGGCATTCCAGGGTTTCTGGAAACACCATATATTTT.

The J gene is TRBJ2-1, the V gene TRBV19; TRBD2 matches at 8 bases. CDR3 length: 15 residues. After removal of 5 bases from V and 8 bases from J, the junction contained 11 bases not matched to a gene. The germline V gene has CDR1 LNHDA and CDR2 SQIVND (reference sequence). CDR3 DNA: TGTGCCAGTAGTTCCTTGGGACTAGATATCGATGAGCAGTTCTTC. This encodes CASSSLGLDIDEQFF. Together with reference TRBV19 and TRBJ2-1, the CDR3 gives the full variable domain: DGGITQSPKYLFRKEGQNVTLSCEQNLNHDAMYWYRQDPGQGLRLIYYSQIVNDFQKGDIAEGYSVSREKKESFPLTVTSAQKNPTAFYLCASSSLGLDIDEQFFGPGTRLTVL.

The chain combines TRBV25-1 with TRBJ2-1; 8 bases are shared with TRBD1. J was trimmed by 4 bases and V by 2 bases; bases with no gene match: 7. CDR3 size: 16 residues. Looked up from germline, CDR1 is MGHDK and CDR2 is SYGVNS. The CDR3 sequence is CASSEQDREVYNEQFF. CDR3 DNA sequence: TGTGCCAGCAGTGAACAGGACAGGGAGGTGTACAATGAGCAGTTCTTC.

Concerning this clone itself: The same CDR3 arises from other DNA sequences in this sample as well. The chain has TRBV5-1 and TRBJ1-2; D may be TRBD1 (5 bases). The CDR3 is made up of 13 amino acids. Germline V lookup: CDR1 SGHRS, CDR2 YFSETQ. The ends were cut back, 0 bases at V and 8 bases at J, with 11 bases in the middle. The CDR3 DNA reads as TGCGCCAGCAGCTTGGCGGCAGGGAAGGGCTACACCTTC. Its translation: CASSLAAGKGYTF.

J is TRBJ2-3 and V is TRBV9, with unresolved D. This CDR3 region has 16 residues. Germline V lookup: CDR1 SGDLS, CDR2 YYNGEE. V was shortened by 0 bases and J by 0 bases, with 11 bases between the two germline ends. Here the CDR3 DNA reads TGTGCCAGCAGCGTAGATCCCCTCCCTAGCACAGATACGCAGTATTTT. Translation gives CASSVDPLPSTDTQYF.

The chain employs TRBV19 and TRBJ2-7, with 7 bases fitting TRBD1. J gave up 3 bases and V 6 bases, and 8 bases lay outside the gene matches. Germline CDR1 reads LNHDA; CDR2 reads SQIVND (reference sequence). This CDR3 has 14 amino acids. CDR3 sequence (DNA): TGTGCCAGTAGCTCTCCGGGACAGAACTACGAGCAGTACTTC. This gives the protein CASSSPGQNYEQYF.

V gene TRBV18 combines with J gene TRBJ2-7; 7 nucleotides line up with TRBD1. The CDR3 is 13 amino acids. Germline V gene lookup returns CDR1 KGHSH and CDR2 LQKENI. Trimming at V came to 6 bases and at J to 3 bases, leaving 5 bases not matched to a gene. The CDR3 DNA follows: TGTGCCAGCTCGGTGGGACAGAACTACGAGCAGTACTTC. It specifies CASSVGQNYEQYF.

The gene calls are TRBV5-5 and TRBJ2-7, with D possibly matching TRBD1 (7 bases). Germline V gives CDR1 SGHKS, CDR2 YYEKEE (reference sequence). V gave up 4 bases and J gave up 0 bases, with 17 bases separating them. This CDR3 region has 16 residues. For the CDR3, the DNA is TGTGCCAGCAGCATCACAGGGGACTCGACCTCCTACGAGCAGTACTTC. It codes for CASSITGDSTSYEQYF. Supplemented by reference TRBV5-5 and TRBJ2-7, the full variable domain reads DAGVTQSPTHLIKTRGQQVTLRCSPISGHKSVSWYQQVLGQGPQFIFQYYEKEERGRGNFPDRFSARQFPNYSSELNVNALLLGDSALYLCASSITGDSTSYEQYFGPGTRLTVT.

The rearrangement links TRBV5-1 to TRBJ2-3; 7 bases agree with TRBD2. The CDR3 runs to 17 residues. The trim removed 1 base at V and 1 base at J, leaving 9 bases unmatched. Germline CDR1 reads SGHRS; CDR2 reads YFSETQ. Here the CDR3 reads CASSLLAASGGTDTQYF. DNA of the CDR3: TGCGCCAGCAGCTTGTTAGCGGCAAGCGGGGGCACAGATACGCAGTATTTT.

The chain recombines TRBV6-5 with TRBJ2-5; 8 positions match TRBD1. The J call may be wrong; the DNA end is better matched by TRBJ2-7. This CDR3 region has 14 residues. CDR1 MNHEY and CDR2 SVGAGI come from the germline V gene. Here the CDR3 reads CASSSPGGVYEQYF. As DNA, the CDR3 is TGTGCCAGCAGCTCCCCAGGGGGCGTCTACGAGCAGTACTTC.

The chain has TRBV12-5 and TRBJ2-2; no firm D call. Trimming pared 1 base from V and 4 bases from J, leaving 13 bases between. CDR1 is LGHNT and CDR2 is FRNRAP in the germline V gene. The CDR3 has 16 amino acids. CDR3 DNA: TGTGCTAGTGGTTTGGGGCCACGCCCAAGCACCGGGGAGCTGTTTTTT. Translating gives CASGLGPRPSTGELFF.

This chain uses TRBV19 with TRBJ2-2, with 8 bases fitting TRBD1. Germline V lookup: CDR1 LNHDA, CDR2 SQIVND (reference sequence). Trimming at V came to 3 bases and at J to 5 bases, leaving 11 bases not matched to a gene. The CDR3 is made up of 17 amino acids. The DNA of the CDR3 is TGTGCCAGTAGTATTCTGGGACAGGTGTGGAAAACCGGGGAGCTGTTTTTT. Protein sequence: CASSILGQVWKTGELFF.

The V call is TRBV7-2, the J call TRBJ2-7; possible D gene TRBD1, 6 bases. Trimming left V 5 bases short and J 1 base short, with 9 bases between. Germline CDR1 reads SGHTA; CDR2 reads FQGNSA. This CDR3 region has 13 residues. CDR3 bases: TGTGCCAGCAGCGACAGGACTTCCTACGAGCAGTACTTC. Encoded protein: CASSDRTSYEQYF.

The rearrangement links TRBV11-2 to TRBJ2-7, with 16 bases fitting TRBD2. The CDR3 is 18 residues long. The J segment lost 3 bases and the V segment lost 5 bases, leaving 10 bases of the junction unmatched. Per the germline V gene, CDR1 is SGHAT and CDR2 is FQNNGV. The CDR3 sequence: CASSGGTSGRAGGYEQYF. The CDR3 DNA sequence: TGTGCCAGCAGCGGAGGGACTAGCGGGAGGGCCGGTGGCTACGAGCAGTACTTC.

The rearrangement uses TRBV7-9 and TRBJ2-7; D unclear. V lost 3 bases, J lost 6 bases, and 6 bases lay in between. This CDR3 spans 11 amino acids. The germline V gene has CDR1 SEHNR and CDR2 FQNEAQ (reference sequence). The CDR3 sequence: CASSFSPEQYF. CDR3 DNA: TGTGCCAGCAGCTTTAGTCCCGAGCAGTACTTC. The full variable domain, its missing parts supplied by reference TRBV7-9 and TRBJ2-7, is DTGVSQNPRHKITKRGQNVTFRCDPISEHNRLYWYRQTLGQGPEFLTYFQNEAQLEKSRLLSDRFSAERPKGSFSTLEIQRTEQGDSAMYLCASSFSPEQYFGPGTRLTVT.

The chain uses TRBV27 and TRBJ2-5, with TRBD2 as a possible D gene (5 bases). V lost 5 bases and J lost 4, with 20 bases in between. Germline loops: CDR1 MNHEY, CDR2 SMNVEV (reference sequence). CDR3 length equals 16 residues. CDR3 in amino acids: CASSLGAPAVGETQYF. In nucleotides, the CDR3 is TGTGCCAGCAGTCTGGGAGCGCCAGCGGTAGGAGAGACCCAGTACTTC.

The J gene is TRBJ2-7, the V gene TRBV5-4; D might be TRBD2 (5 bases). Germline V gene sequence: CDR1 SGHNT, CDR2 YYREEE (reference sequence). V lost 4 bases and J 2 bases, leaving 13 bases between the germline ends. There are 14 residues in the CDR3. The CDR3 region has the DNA TGTGCCAGCAGCACCGACGGGGTAACCTACGAGCAGTACTTC. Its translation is CASSTDGVTYEQYF.

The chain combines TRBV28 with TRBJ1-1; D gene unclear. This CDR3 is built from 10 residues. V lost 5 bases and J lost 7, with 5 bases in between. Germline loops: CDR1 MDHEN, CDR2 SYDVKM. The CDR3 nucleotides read TGTGCCAGCAGTCACTATGAAGCTTTCTTT. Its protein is CASSHYEAFF.

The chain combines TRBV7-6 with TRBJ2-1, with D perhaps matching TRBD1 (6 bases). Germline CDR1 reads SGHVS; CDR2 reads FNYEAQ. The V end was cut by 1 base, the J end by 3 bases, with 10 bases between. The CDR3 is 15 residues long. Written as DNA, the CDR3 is TGTGCCAGCAGCTTAGGTCAGGGGTACTACAATGAGCAGTTCTTC. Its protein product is CASSLGQGYYNEQFF. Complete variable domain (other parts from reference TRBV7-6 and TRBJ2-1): GAGVSQSPRYKVTKRGQDVALRCDPISGHVSLYWYRQALGQGPEFLTYFNYEAQQDKSGLPNDRFSAERPEGSISTLTIQRTEQRDSAMYRCASSLGQGYYNEQFFGPGTRLTVL.

CDR3 sequence (DNA): TGTGCCAGCAGCCTGCGACTAGCGGGAGCCACAGATACGCAGTATTTT. The encoded protein is CASSLRLAGATDTQYF. V is TRBV11-1 and J is TRBJ2-3; 12 nucleotides align to TRBD2. Germline trimming cut 5 bases from V and 2 bases from J; bases unmatched to any gene: 5. CDR3 size: 16 residues. Per germline, CDR1 SGHAT and CDR2 FQDESV (reference sequence).

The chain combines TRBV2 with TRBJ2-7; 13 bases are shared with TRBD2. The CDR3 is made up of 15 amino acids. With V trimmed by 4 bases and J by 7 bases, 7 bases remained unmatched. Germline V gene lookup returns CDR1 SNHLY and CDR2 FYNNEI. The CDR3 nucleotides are TGTGCCAGCAGTGGAGGGACTAGCGGGATCCGGGAGCAGTACTTC. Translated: CASSGGTSGIREQYF. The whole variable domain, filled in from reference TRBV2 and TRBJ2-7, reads EPEVTQTPSHQVTQMGQEVILRCVPISNHLYFYWYRQILGQKVEFLVSFYNNEISEKSEIFDDQFSVERPDGSNFTLKIRSTKLEDSAMYFCASSGGTSGIREQYFGPGTRLTVT.

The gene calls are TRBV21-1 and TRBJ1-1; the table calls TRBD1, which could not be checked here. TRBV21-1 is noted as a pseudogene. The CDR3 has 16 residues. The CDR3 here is CASSKEGSTRNTEAFF. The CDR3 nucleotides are TGTGCCAGCAGCAAAGAGGGGTCAACGCGAAACACTGAAGCTTTCTTT.

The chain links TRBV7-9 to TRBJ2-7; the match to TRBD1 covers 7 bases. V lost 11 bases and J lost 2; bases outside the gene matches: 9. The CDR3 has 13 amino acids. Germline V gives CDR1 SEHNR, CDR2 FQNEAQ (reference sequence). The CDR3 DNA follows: TGTGCCGGACGGACCGACAGGGCCTACGAGCAGTACTTC. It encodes CAGRTDRAYEQYF.